This T cell receptor (beta chain) was sequenced for a study of cytomegalovirus exposure and HLA in healthy donors. The CDR3 sequence is 14 residues long. The V gene's germline CDR1 is MGHRA and CDR2 YSYEKL. V lost 1 base and J lost 4, with 7 bases in between. It was with 60 Vbeta and 13 Jbeta primers that the PCR ran. TCRdb keeps only in-frame clones here, not all; method: immunoSEQ multiplex PCR. Of roughly 130,000 clones in the sample, roughly 79% are singletons; the top ten hold roughly 1.9%. The chain joins TRBV4-1 to TRBJ1-4; D unresolved. Sequencing used PBMCs. This receptor was identified in a woman in her forties or fifties in good health and CMV-seronegative. For the CDR3, the DNA is TGCGCCAGCAGCCAAGGGGCCGATAATGAAAAACTGTTTTTT. As protein: CASSQGADNEKLFF.